This entry lists 3 T cell receptor beta chains sequenced from one sample in a study of siplizumab effects on memory and regulatory T cells. Profiling relied on immunoSEQ multiplex PCR, and the TCRdb table lists in-frame clones only, not all of them. The table includes approximately 100,000 clones, 85% to 95% detected once. Sequences were obtained from Tregs sorted from blood. These receptors were taken from a human donor in good health.

Notes on this clone: Other nucleotide sequences in the sample specify the same CDR3. This chain links TRBV5-1 with TRBJ2-7; D remains unclear. The germline CDR1 and CDR2 sequences are SGHRS and YFSETQ. The CDR3 consists of 12 residues. Deletions cut 0 bases from V and 3 bases from J, with 4 bases between. For the CDR3, the DNA is TGCGCCAGCAGCTTGGGGGGCTACGAGCAGTACTTC. It codes for CASSLGGYEQYF. Together with reference TRBV5-1 and TRBJ2-7, the CDR3 gives the full variable domain: KAGVTQTPRYLIKTRGQQVTLSCSPISGHRSVSWYQQTPGQGLQFLFEYFSETQRNKGNFPGRFSGRQFSNSRSEMNVSTLELGDSALYLCASSLGGYEQYFGPGTRLTVT.

The rearrangement joins TRBV7-8 to TRBJ2-3; TRBD1 or TRBD2 may be the D gene (5 bases each). CDR3 length: 15 amino acids. Germline lookup yields CDR1 SGHVS and CDR2 FQNEAQ. The V end was cut by 5 bases, the J end by 4 bases, with 16 bases between. The CDR3 nucleotides read TGTGCCAGCAGCCCTGGGACCAATCTACCAGATACGCAGTATTTT. Translated, it gives CASSPGTNLPDTQYF. Full variable domain (missing parts from reference TRBV7-8 and TRBJ2-3): GAGVSQSPRYKVAKRGQDVALRCDPISGHVSLFWYQQALGQGPEFLTYFQNEAQLDKSGLPSDRFFAERPEGSVSTLKIQRTQQEDSAVYLCASSPGTNLPDTQYFGPGTRLTVL.

J is TRBJ2-3 and V is TRBV19, with 8 bases fitting TRBD2. This CDR3 has 17 residues. Germline V gene sequence: CDR1 LNHDA, CDR2 SQIVND (reference sequence). V lost 5 bases and J lost 0; bases outside the gene matches: 10. The DNA of the CDR3 is TGTGCCAGTAGTCCGAAAGCGGGAGAGGGTAGCACAGATACGCAGTATTTT. This sequence encodes CASSPKAGEGSTDTQYF. Supplemented by reference TRBV19 and TRBJ2-3, the full variable domain reads DGGITQSPKYLFRKEGQNVTLSCEQNLNHDAMYWYRQDPGQGLRLIYYSQIVNDFQKGDIAEGYSVSREKKESFPLTVTSAQKNPTAFYLCASSPKAGEGSTDTQYFGPGTRLTVL.